Sequencing of this T cell receptor (beta chain) was carried out in a study of T-cell reconstitution after alpha-beta-depleted transplantation in children. This clonotype came up a few times. Trimming removed 0 bases from V and 5 bases from J, with 10 bases in between. CDR1 and CDR2 (germline): DFQATT, SNEGSKA (reference sequence). The CDR3 sequence is 14 residues long. Preparing the TCRbeta library involved the use of unique molecular identifiers. TCRdb reprocessed the PCR reads with MiXCR, giving one entry per CDR3 protein. The sample has 400,000 to 500,000 distinct CDR3 sequences, about 11% seen once.

Sequenced material: PBMCs from the stem cell graft donor, taken from the stem cell graft. This TCR was sampled from a human donor who donated a stem cell graft to a child with acute myeloid leukemia. This sequence joins TRBV20-1 and TRBJ2-2, with a tentative D call TRBD2 (5 bases). For the CDR3, the DNA is TGCAGTGCTAGAGATGACGGGGTGACCGGGGAGCTGTTTTTT. Translation gives CSARDDGVTGELFF.